This is a list of T cell receptor beta chains from one sample in a study of blood T cell repertoires in COVID-19. Profiled with immunoSEQ multiplex PCR; TCRdb holds only in-frame clones, not every one. The sample consists of about 160,000 clones, about 84% of them appearing once. The sample taken for sequencing was PBMCs or T cells enriched from blood (not recorded which). All receptors come from a woman aged 40 to 49 with acute COVID-19. Both conserved end residues are part of each CDR3. The D gene is left open where the match is weak. Rows give clone size only sometimes, using once, few, many, or a class for an expanded clone.

V gene: TRBV19; J gene: TRBJ2-2; D gene: NA; clone size: NA; CDR3 DNA: TGTGCCAGTAGTATGAAGAGGGTGACCACCGGGGAGCTGTTTTTT; CDR3 protein: CASSMKRVTTGELFF
V gene: TRBV5-1; J gene: TRBJ2-2; D gene: NA; clone size: once; CDR3 DNA: TGCGCCAGCAGCTTGGACAGGGACACCGGGGAGCTGTTTTTT; CDR3 protein: CASSLDRDTGELFF
V gene: TRBV3-1/TRBV3-2; J gene: TRBJ1-1; D gene: NA; clone size: NA; CDR3 DNA: TGTGCCAGCAGCCAAGTGGCAGGTGAAGCTTTCTTT; CDR3 protein: CASSQVAGEAFF
V gene: TRBV5-1; J gene: TRBJ2-7; D gene: TRBD1; clone size: NA; CDR3 DNA: TGCGCCAGCAGCTTGGGCGGGACAGGGGTCGAGCAGTACTTC; CDR3 protein: CASSLGGTGVEQYF
V gene: TRBV11-2; J gene: TRBJ2-7; D gene: NA; clone size: NA; CDR3 DNA: TGTGCCAGCAGCCCCGGCAGGATCGAGCAGTACTTC; CDR3 protein: CASSPGRIEQYF
V gene: TRBV27; J gene: TRBJ1-1; D gene: NA; clone size: NA; CDR3 DNA: TGTGCCAGCAGACCCTCCGGACACACGAACACTGAAGCTTTCTTT; CDR3 protein: CASRPSGHTNTEAFF
V gene: TRBV9; J gene: TRBJ2-5; D gene: TRBD2; clone size: NA; CDR3 DNA: TGTGCCAGCAGCGAGGCGGGAGGGAACCAAGAGACCCAGTACTTC; CDR3 protein: CASSEAGGNQETQYF
V gene: TRBV19; J gene: TRBJ2-7; D gene: TRBD2; clone size: NA; CDR3 DNA: TGTGCCAGTAGTATAACTAGCGGGGTCTACGAGCAGTACTTC; CDR3 protein: CASSITSGVYEQYF
V gene: TRBV6-1; J gene: TRBJ2-5; D gene: TRBD1; clone size: NA; CDR3 DNA: TGTGCCAGCAGTGAGCCGACAGGGGCACCGACGCGGGGTCAAGAGACCCAGTACTTC; CDR3 protein: CASSEPTGAPTRGQETQYF
V gene: TRBV4-2; J gene: TRBJ2-1; D gene: NA; clone size: NA; CDR3 DNA: TGTGCCAGCAGCCTAGCCGGCAGTGGGAGGAGTAGTAATGAGCAGTTCTTC; CDR3 protein: CASSLAGSGRSSNEQFF
V gene: TRBV13; J gene: TRBJ1-2; D gene: TRBD1; clone size: few; CDR3 DNA: TGTGCCAGCAGCTTTGGGAGGACAGGGGGCGATGGCTACACCTTC; CDR3 protein: CASSFGRTGGDGYTF
V gene: TRBV5-4; J gene: TRBJ2-3; D gene: NA; clone size: NA; CDR3 DNA: TGTGCCAGCAGCTTGGACTTTGCAGATACGCAGTATTTT; CDR3 protein: CASSLDFADTQYF
V gene: TRBV5-6; J gene: TRBJ1-2; D gene: NA; clone size: NA; CDR3 DNA: TGTGCCAGCAGCCCCTATTTGGACAGCTCCCTGGAGGGCTACACCTTC; CDR3 protein: CASSPYLDSSLEGYTF
V gene: TRBV5-6; J gene: TRBJ2-7; D gene: TRBD2; clone size: few; CDR3 DNA: TGTGCCAGCAGCTTGGGGGGGACTAGCGGGATTTACGAGCAGTACTTC; CDR3 protein: CASSLGGTSGIYEQYF
V gene: TRBV10-3; J gene: TRBJ1-2; D gene: TRBD1; clone size: few; CDR3 DNA: TGTGCCATCAGTGGGGACAGTTCATATGGCTACACCTTC; CDR3 protein: CAISGDSSYGYTF
V gene: TRBV5-1; J gene: TRBJ2-3; D gene: TRBD2; clone size: once; CDR3 DNA: TGCGCCAGCAGAGGGGCTAGCGGGAGAGGTGAGACAGATACGCAGTATTTT; CDR3 protein: CASRGASGRGETDTQYF
V gene: TRBV20-1; J gene: TRBJ1-2; D gene: NA; clone size: NA; CDR3 DNA: TGCAGTGCTAGGCAGGGATATGGCTACACCTTC; CDR3 protein: CSARQGYGYTF
V gene: TRBV18; J gene: TRBJ1-1; D gene: NA; clone size: NA; CDR3 DNA: TGTGCCAGCTCACTACAGGGTATGAACACTGAAGCTTTCTTT; CDR3 protein: CASSLQGMNTEAFF
V gene: TRBV7-9; J gene: TRBJ1-1; D gene: TRBD1; clone size: once; CDR3 DNA: TGTGCCAGCAGCGATACGAAGGGGGCGGCAATGAACACTGAAGCTTTCTTT; CDR3 protein: CASSDTKGAAMNTEAFF
V gene: TRBV5-6; J gene: TRBJ1-2; D gene: TRBD1; clone size: NA; CDR3 DNA: TGTGCCAGCAGCTCCCCCCGGGGACAGGGGTGGTATGGCTACACCTTC; CDR3 protein: CASSSPRGQGWYGYTF
V gene: TRBV5-5; J gene: TRBJ1-4; D gene: TRBD1; clone size: NA; CDR3 DNA: TGTGCCAGCGGGGACTGGACAGGAGATGAAAAACTGTTTTTT; CDR3 protein: CASGDWTGDEKLFF
V gene: TRBV6-1; J gene: TRBJ2-7; D gene: TRBD1; clone size: NA; CDR3 DNA: TGTGCCAGCAGTGATTGGGTACAGGGGGCTTCAAGCGAGCAGTACTTC; CDR3 protein: CASSDWVQGASSEQYF
V gene: TRBV10-2; J gene: TRBJ1-2; D gene: TRBD1; clone size: once; CDR3 DNA: TGCGCCAGCATCCCCGGGACAGGGGGCGACCTTGGCTACACCTTC; CDR3 protein: CASIPGTGGDLGYTF
V gene: TRBV28; J gene: TRBJ1-1; D gene: NA; clone size: NA; CDR3 DNA: TGTGCCAGCAGTTTATTTCACAGGACGTCTGAAGCTTTCTTT; CDR3 protein: CASSLFHRTSEAFF
V gene: TRBV9; J gene: TRBJ1-1; D gene: NA; clone size: NA; CDR3 DNA: TGTGCCAGCAGCGTAGCGTGGAGTACTGAAGCTTTCTTT; CDR3 protein: CASSVAWSTEAFF
V gene: TRBV27; J gene: TRBJ1-2; D gene: TRBD1; clone size: NA; CDR3 DNA: TGTGCCAGCGGCTCTTTTTCCGGGACAGGGTTTAACTATGGCTACACCTTC; CDR3 protein: CASGSFSGTGFNYGYTF
V gene: TRBV2; J gene: TRBJ2-1; D gene: TRBD1; clone size: NA; CDR3 DNA: TGTGCCAGCAGTAGGGGACAGGGGGCGTATAATGAGCAGTTCTTC; CDR3 protein: CASSRGQGAYNEQFF
V gene: TRBV2; J gene: TRBJ1-5; D gene: NA; clone size: NA; CDR3 DNA: TGTGCCAGCTGCGGGGGTAGCAATCAGCCCCAGCATTTT; CDR3 protein: CASCGGSNQPQHF
V gene: TRBV5-1; J gene: TRBJ1-5; D gene: TRBD1; clone size: many; CDR3 DNA: TGCGCCAGCAGCTTGGACGGGACAGGCGCCAATCAGCCCCAGCATTTT; CDR3 protein: CASSLDGTGANQPQHF
V gene: TRBV28; J gene: TRBJ1-1; D gene: NA; clone size: once; CDR3 DNA: TGTGCCAGTCTCCCTGCGATGAACACTGAAGCTTTCTTT; CDR3 protein: CASLPAMNTEAFF
V gene: TRBV11-1; J gene: TRBJ2-3; D gene: TRBD1; clone size: once; CDR3 DNA: TGTGCCAGCAGCTCGGACAGGTCCACAGATACGCAGTATTTT; CDR3 protein: CASSSDRSTDTQYF
V gene: TRBV12-3/TRBV12-4; J gene: TRBJ2-1; D gene: TRBD1; clone size: NA; CDR3 DNA: TGTGCCAGCAGTGAACAGGGGCGCGATGAGCAGTTCTTC; CDR3 protein: CASSEQGRDEQFF
V gene: TRBV24-1; J gene: TRBJ2-6; D gene: TRBD1; clone size: NA; CDR3 DNA: TGTGCCACCACGATAAGGGGACAGGGGACCGGGGCCAACGTCCTGACTTTC; CDR3 protein: CATTIRGQGTGANVLTF
V gene: TRBV30; J gene: TRBJ2-1; D gene: TRBD2; clone size: NA; CDR3 DNA: TGTGCCTGGAACCAGATTAGCGGGAGGGTAAATGAGCAGTTCTTC; CDR3 protein: CAWNQISGRVNEQFF
V gene: TRBV5-1; J gene: TRBJ1-4; D gene: TRBD1; clone size: NA; CDR3 DNA: TGCGCCAGCAGCTTGGAGATGAGACAGGGGAGGGAAAAACTGTTTTTT; CDR3 protein: CASSLEMRQGREKLFF
V gene: TRBV5-8; J gene: TRBJ1-1; D gene: NA; clone size: NA; CDR3 DNA: TGTGCCAGCAGCCGAAGAACAGGGATTGAAGCTTTCTTT; CDR3 protein: CASSRRTGIEAFF
V gene: TRBV24-1; J gene: TRBJ2-7; D gene: NA; clone size: NA; CDR3 DNA: TGTGCCACCAGTGTAGCTAGGGAGTCCTACGAGCAGTACTTC; CDR3 protein: CATSVARESYEQYF
V gene: TRBV9; J gene: TRBJ1-3; D gene: TRBD1; clone size: NA; CDR3 DNA: TGTGCCAGCAGCGGGGACAGCCACCACTCTGGAAACACCATATATTTT; CDR3 protein: CASSGDSHHSGNTIYF
V gene: TRBV5-1; J gene: TRBJ1-2; D gene: NA; clone size: NA; CDR3 DNA: TGCGCCAGCAGGGACAGCCCCAACGGTATGGGGGGCTACACCTTC; CDR3 protein: CASRDSPNGMGGYTF
V gene: TRBV14; J gene: TRBJ1-2; D gene: NA; clone size: NA; CDR3 DNA: TGTGCCAGCAGCCAAGATCGGCGTGGAGGTGGCTACACCTTC; CDR3 protein: CASSQDRRGGGYTF
V gene: TRBV18; J gene: TRBJ2-4; D gene: NA; clone size: NA; CDR3 DNA: TGTGCCAGCTCACCGCAGACAGAGTTCAAAAACATTCAGTACTTC; CDR3 protein: CASSPQTEFKNIQYF
V gene: TRBV11-2; J gene: TRBJ2-5; D gene: NA; clone size: once; CDR3 DNA: TGTGCCAGCAGCTCCATCCAAAAGACCCAGTACTTC; CDR3 protein: CASSSIQKTQYF
V gene: TRBV30; J gene: TRBJ1-1; D gene: NA; clone size: NA; CDR3 DNA: TGTGCCTGGAGTAGGACAGCGACCACTGAAGCTTTCTTT; CDR3 protein: CAWSRTATTEAFF
V gene: TRBV6-4; J gene: TRBJ2-3; D gene: NA; clone size: once; CDR3 DNA: TGTGCCAGCAGTGACGAAATAAGGGGTACGCAGTATTTT; CDR3 protein: CASSDEIRGTQYF
V gene: TRBV13; J gene: TRBJ1-2; D gene: NA; clone size: once; CDR3 DNA: TGTGCCAGCAGCCGGGGGGATTTCGGCTATGGCTACACCTTC; CDR3 protein: CASSRGDFGYGYTF
V gene: TRBV12-3/TRBV12-4; J gene: TRBJ2-3; D gene: TRBD1; clone size: NA; CDR3 DNA: TGTGCCAGCAGCAAGACAGGGATCGATACGCAGTATTTT; CDR3 protein: CASSKTGIDTQYF
V gene: TRBV7-9; J gene: TRBJ1-2; D gene: NA; clone size: few; CDR3 DNA: TGTGCCAGCCGGCCCCTCAACCCGGGTTCCCTAAACTATGGCTACACCTTC; CDR3 protein: CASRPLNPGSLNYGYTF
V gene: TRBV4-2; J gene: TRBJ2-1; D gene: TRBD2; clone size: NA; CDR3 DNA: TGTGCCAGCAGCCAGCCTGGACTAGCCTTCAATGAGCAGTTCTTC; CDR3 protein: CASSQPGLAFNEQFF
V gene: TRBV7-2; J gene: TRBJ2-3; D gene: TRBD2; clone size: NA; CDR3 DNA: TGTGCCAGCAGCCCGCGGGAGGTGGGTACAGATACGCAGTATTTT; CDR3 protein: CASSPREVGTDTQYF
V gene: TRBV5-1; J gene: TRBJ2-4; D gene: TRBD2; clone size: NA; CDR3 DNA: TGCGCCAGCAGCTTGGTTGTTAGCGGGGGCAAAAACATTCAGTACTTC; CDR3 protein: CASSLVVSGGKNIQYF
V gene: TRBV5-1; J gene: TRBJ2-1; D gene: NA; clone size: few; CDR3 DNA: TGCGCCAGCAGCTTTGCCGGGGGCAATGAGCAGTTCTTC; CDR3 protein: CASSFAGGNEQFF
V gene: TRBV7-9; J gene: TRBJ1-2; D gene: NA; clone size: NA; CDR3 DNA: TGTGCCAGCAGCTTAGACAGTAAGAACTATGGCTACACCTTC; CDR3 protein: CASSLDSKNYGYTF
V gene: TRBV25-1; J gene: TRBJ2-5; D gene: TRBD1; clone size: NA; CDR3 DNA: TGTGCCAGCAGTGAATCCGGACAGGGTCAGACTAGGACAGAGACCCAGTACTTC; CDR3 protein: CASSESGQGQTRTETQYF
V gene: TRBV3-1/TRBV3-2; J gene: TRBJ2-1; D gene: TRBD2; clone size: NA; CDR3 DNA: TGTGCCAGCAGCTTGCAAGCGGGAAGCTCCTACAATGAGCAGTTCTTC; CDR3 protein: CASSLQAGSSYNEQFF
V gene: TRBV2; J gene: TRBJ1-5; D gene: NA; clone size: NA; CDR3 DNA: TGTGCCAGCAGTGAAGCTTCCTGGGGGCAGGGAGCAAATCAGCCCCAGCATTTT; CDR3 protein: CASSEASWGQGANQPQHF